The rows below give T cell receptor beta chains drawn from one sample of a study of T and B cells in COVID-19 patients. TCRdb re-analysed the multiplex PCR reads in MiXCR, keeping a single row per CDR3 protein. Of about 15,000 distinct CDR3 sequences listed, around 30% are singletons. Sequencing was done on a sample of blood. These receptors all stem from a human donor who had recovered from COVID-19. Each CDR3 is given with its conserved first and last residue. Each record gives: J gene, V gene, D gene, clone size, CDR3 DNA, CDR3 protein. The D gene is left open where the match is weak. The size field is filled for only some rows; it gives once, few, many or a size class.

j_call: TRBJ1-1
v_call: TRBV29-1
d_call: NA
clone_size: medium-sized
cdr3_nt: TGCAGCGCAATACGGGTTACAAACACTGAAGCTTTCTTT
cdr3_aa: CSAIRVTNTEAFF

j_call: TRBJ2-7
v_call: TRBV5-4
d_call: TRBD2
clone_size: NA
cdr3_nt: TGTGCCAGCAGCCCCTTCGGGGGGAGTGCCGCGGGGTACTTC
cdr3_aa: CASSPFGGSAAGYF

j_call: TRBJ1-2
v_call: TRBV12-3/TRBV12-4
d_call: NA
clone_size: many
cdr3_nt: TGTGCCAGCACCCCTTCTAACTATGGCTACACCTTC
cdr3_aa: CASTPSNYGYTF

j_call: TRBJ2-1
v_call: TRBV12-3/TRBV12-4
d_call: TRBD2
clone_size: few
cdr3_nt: TGTGCCAGCGAGTTGGGCGGGAGTATCAATGAGCAGTTCTTC
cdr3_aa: CASELGGSINEQFF

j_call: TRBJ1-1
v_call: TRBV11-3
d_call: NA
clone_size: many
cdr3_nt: TGTGCCAGCAGCTTAAGGAGGGCCCTGGGCACTGAAGCTTTCTTT
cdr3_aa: CASSLRRALGTEAFF

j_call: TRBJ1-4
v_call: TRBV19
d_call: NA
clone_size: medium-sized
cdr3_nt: TGTGCCAGTAGTCCCGCAGGGTGGGATGAAAAACTGTTTTTT
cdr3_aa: CASSPAGWDEKLFF

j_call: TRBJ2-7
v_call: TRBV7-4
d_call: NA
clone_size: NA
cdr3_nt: TGTGCCAGCAAGAAGCAGCATGATTTCTACGAGCAGTACTTC
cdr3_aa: CASKKQHDFYEQYF

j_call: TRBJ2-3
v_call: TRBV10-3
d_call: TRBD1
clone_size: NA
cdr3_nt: TGTGCCATGGGGACAGACGGTGCAGATACGCAGTATTTT
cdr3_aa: CAMGTDGADTQYF

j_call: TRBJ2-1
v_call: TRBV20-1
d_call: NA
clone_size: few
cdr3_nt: TGCAGTGCTAGAGATGGTACCTACAATGAGCAGTTCTTC
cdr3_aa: CSARDGTYNEQFF

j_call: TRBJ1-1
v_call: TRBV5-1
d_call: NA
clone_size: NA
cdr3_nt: TGCGCCAGCAGCTTGGGGGAGGCTGAAGCTTTCTTT
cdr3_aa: CASSLGEAEAFF

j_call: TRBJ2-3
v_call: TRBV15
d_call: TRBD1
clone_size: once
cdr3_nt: TGTGCCTCCAGTACGGACAGGGGGGGCACAGATACGCAGTATTTT
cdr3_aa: CASSTDRGGTDTQYF

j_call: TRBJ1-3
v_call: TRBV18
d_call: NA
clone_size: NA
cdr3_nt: TGTGCCAGCTCACCTGCCGCCTCTGGAAACACCATATATTTT
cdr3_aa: CASSPAASGNTIYF

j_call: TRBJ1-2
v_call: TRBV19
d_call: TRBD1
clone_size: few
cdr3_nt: TGTGCCAGTAGTGTACAGGGGACAGGGGTCTTATATGGCTACACCTTC
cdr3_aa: CASSVQGTGVLYGYTF

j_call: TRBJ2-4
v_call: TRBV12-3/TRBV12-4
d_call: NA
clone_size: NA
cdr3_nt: TGTGCCAGCAGTTTCCCACCCGTATACATTCAGTACTTC
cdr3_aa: CASSFPPVYIQYF

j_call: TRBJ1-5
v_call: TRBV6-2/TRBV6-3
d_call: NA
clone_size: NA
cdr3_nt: TGTGCCAGCAGCCCGGGATCTGGCAACTGGCAGCCCCAGCATTTT
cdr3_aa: CASSPGSGNWQPQHF

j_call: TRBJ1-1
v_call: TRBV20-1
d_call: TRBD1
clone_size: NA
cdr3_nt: TGCAGTGCTAGATCTGACAGGGACACTGAAGCTTTCTTT
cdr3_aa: CSARSDRDTEAFF

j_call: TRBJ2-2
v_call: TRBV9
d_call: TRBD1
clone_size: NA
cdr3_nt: TGTGCCAGCAGCGTATCTGACAGGGTCAGGCCCGGGGAGCTGTTTTTT
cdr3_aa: CASSVSDRVRPGELFF

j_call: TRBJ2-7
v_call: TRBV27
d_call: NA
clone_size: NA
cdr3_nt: TGTGCCAGCAGTCCTGACGGGGCCACCTACGAGCAGTACTTT
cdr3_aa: CASSPDGATYEQYF

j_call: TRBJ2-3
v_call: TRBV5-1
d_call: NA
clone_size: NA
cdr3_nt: TGCGCCAGCAGCTCCCTGAGCGCTAGCACAGATACGCAGTATTTT
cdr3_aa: CASSSLSASTDTQYF

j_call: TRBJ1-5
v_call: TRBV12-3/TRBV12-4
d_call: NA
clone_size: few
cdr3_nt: TGTGCCAGCAGTCCAAGGCGGTACAATCAGCCCCAGCATTTT
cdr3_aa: CASSPRRYNQPQHF

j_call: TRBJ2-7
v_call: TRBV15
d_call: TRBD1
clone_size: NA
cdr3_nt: TGTGCCACCAGCAGTACAGGGGTTGGCGAGCAGTACTTC
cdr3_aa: CATSSTGVGEQYF

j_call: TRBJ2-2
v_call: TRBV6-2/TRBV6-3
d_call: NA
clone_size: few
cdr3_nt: TGTGCCAGCAGTTACCCGAACCTAATTAGCGGTCCTAACACCGGGGAGCTGTTTTTT
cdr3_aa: CASSYPNLISGPNTGELFF

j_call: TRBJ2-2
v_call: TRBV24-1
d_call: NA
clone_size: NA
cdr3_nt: TGTGCCACCAGTGGACAGTTAAACACCGGGGAGCTGTTTTTT
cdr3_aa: CATSGQLNTGELFF

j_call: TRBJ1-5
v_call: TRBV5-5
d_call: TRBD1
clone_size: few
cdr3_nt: TGTGCCAGCAGCCACGGACAGGGAAAACAGCCCCAGCATTTT
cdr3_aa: CASSHGQGKQPQHF

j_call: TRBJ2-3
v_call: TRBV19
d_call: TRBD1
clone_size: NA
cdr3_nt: TGTGCCAGCGACAGGGCTAGCACAGATACGCAGTATTTT
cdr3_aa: CASDRASTDTQYF

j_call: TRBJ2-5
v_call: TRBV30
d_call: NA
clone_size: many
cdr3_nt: TGTGCCTGGAGAGTCCGGGGGCAAGAGACCCAGTACTTC
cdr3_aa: CAWRVRGQETQYF

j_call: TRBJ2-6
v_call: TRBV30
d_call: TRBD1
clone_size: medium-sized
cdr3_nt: TGTGCCTGGAACAGGGGCGCCTCTACCAACGTCCTGACTTTC
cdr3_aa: CAWNRGASTNVLTF

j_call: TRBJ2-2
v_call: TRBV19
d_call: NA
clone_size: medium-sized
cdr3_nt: TGTGCCAGTAGTAACCGTCACACGGGGGCCGGGGAGCTGTTTTTT
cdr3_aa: CASSNRHTGAGELFF

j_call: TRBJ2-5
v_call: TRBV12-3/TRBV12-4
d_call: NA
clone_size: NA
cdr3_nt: TGTGCCAGCAGTTTGTCGTCAGGGTACGAGACCCAGTACTTC
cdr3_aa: CASSLSSGYETQYF

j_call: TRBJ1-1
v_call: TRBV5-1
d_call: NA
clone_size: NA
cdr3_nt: TGCGCCAGCAGCTTGGGGGATACTGAAGCTTTCTTT
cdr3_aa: CASSLGDTEAFF

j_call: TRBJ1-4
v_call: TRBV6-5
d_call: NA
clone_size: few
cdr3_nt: TGTGCCAGCAGTTGGGGGGCGCGGGCTAATGAAAAACTGTTTTTT
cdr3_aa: CASSWGARANEKLFF

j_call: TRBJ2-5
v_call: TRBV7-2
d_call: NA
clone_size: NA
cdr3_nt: TGTGCCAGCAGCTTACAGGGACAAGAGACCCAGTACTTC
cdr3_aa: CASSLQGQETQYF

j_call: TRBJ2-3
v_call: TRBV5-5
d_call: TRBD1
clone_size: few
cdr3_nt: TGTGCCAGCAGCCCTGGACAGGGGTTCGATACGCAGTATTTT
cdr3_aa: CASSPGQGFDTQYF

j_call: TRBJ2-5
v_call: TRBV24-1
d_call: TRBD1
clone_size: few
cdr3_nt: TGTGCCACCAGGGGACAGGTGGGGGAGACCCAGTACTTC
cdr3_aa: CATRGQVGETQYF

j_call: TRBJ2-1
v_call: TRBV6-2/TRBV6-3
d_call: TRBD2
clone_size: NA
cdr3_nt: TGTGCCAGCAGTCCTCCTAGCGGGATGGCTAATGAGCAGTTCTTC
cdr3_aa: CASSPPSGMANEQFF